Listed below are T cell receptor beta chains from one sample, sequenced in a study of blood T cell repertoires in COVID-19. Only in-frame clones appear in the TCRdb table, and some are missing; sequencing was by immunoSEQ multiplex PCR. The sample shows roughly 500,000 clones, 75% to 90% of them seen only once. Material: peripheral blood. The receptors were gathered from a human donor in a cohort sampled during active COVID-19. Both conserved end residues are part of each CDR3. D genes are given only for firm matches. Expanded clones get a size class; other rows say once, few or many, or leave the size out.

CDR3aa,CDR3nt,j_gene,v_gene,abundance,d_gene
CASTSPPPSNSYEQYF,TGTGCAAGCACTAGCCCTCCCCCCAGCAACTCCTACGAGCAGTACTTC,TRBJ2-7,TRBV2,few,NA
CARSLGLVNEKLFF,TGTGCCAGAAGCCTAGGACTGGTTAATGAAAAACTGTTTTTT,TRBJ1-4,TRBV5-3,NA,NA
CASSLGLANNEQFF,TGCGCCAGCAGCTTGGGACTAGCGAACAATGAGCAGTTCTTC,TRBJ2-1,TRBV5-1,NA,TRBD2
CASSDLLSGNTIYF,TGTGCCAGCAGCGATTTATTGAGTGGAAACACCATATATTTT,TRBJ1-3,TRBV9,once,NA
CASSSGSVDTQYF,TGTGCCAGCAGCTCCGGGTCGGTAGATACGCAGTATTTT,TRBJ2-3,TRBV7-2,NA,NA
CACPRVGYTGELFF,TGTGCCTGCCCGAGGGTAGGATACACCGGGGAGCTGTTTTTT,TRBJ2-2,TRBV30,NA,NA
CASSLTGGFTDTQYF,TGCGCCAGCAGCCTAACGGGAGGCTTCACAGATACGCAGTATTTT,TRBJ2-3,TRBV4-1,NA,TRBD2
CASSLIAGDGYGYTF,TGTGCCAGCAGTTTAATCGCAGGGGATGGCTATGGCTACACCTTC,TRBJ1-2,TRBV28,NA,NA
CASSKARGGLATYEQYF,TGTGCCAGCAGCAAAGCGCGTGGGGGACTAGCGACCTACGAGCAGTACTTC,TRBJ2-7,TRBV21-1,NA,NA
CASSQAVRAEKLFF,TGCGCCAGCAGCCAAGCTGTGCGGGCGGAAAAACTGTTTTTT,TRBJ1-4,TRBV4-1,once,NA
CASSLGPGSYEQYF,TGTGCCAGCAGCTTAGGCCCAGGGTCTTACGAGCAGTACTTC,TRBJ2-7,TRBV7-3,NA,NA
CASSLTGTYEQYF,TGTGCCAGCAGCTTGACAGGTACCTACGAGCAGTACTTC,TRBJ2-7,TRBV11-3,NA,NA
CASSLDRAGRSYEQYF,TGTGCCAGCAGCTTAGATCGAGCGGGCCGCTCCTACGAGCAGTACTTC,TRBJ2-7,TRBV11-2,NA,NA
CASSEKGHSLKGNTIYF,TGTGCCAGCAGTGAAAAGGGACACTCTTTGAAGGGAAACACCATATATTTT,TRBJ1-3,TRBV6-1,few,NA
CASSRGGRETQYF,TGTGCCAGCAGTAGAGGGGGCCGAGAGACCCAGTACTTC,TRBJ2-5,TRBV27,NA,TRBD1
CASSLALGPYNEQFF,TGTGCCAGCAGCTTAGCGCTGGGCCCCTACAATGAGCAGTTCTTC,TRBJ2-1,TRBV7-2,NA,NA
CASSYSVNYGYTF,TGTGCCAGCAGTTATTCAGTCAACTATGGCTACACCTTC,TRBJ1-2,TRBV6-1,once,NA
CASSLGDRALLEAFF,TGTGCCAGCAGCTTAGGGGACAGGGCATTACTTGAAGCTTTCTTT,TRBJ1-1,TRBV5-6,NA,TRBD1
CSVDKSSAQGYGYTF,TGCAGCGTTGATAAAAGTTCCGCTCAGGGCTATGGCTACACCTTC,TRBJ1-2,TRBV29-1,NA,NA
CASSQEPSGRAADTQYF,TGCGCCAGCAGCCAAGAGCCTAGCGGGAGGGCGGCAGATACGCAGTATTTT,TRBJ2-3,TRBV4-1,NA,TRBD2
CASRADVDETQYF,TGTGCCAGCAGAGCGGACGTGGACGAGACCCAGTACTTC,TRBJ2-5,TRBV12-3/TRBV12-4,NA,NA
CASSWTHLTAYGYTF,TGTGCCAGCAGTTGGACACACCTTACGGCCTATGGCTACACCTTC,TRBJ1-2,TRBV6-5,NA,NA
CASSSAGTGEYNEQFF,TGTGCCAGCAGTTCCGCCGGGACAGGGGAGTACAATGAGCAGTTCTTC,TRBJ2-1,TRBV6-5,NA,TRBD1
CASSFRAGQETQYF,TGTGCCAGCAGCTTCAGGGCTGGCCAAGAGACCCAGTACTTC,TRBJ2-5,TRBV7-3,NA,NA